These 15 T cell receptor beta chains were all obtained from the same sample, sequenced in a study of spatial heterogeneity in lung cancer. TCRdb passed the 5' RACE reads through MiXCR, listing each CDR3 protein once. This sample has 8,500 to 14,000 distinct CDR3 sequences; 3.5% to 4.5% occur once, and the top ten carry approximately 55%. The time point: sample taken at primary tumor resection. Whole RNA was taken from tumor, nontumor lung or frozen PBMC; it was then sequenced unsorted. The specimen comprised PBMCs, sampled at surgery. These receptors originate from a female donor with early-stage non-small cell lung cancer.

This clonotype was detected ten times or more. Found in a library prepared for alpha chains, this beta chain is an off-target read, and its abundance has little meaning. The chain carries TRBV19 and TRBJ2-7; D is unresolved. The CDR3 spans 11 residues. Trimming pared 5 bases from V and 7 bases from J, leaving 9 bases between. CDR1 and CDR2 (germline): LNHDA, SQIVND (reference sequence). The CDR3 DNA reads TGTGCCAGTAGTTCATTTGGTGAGCAGTACTTC. The encoded protein is CASSSFGEQYF.

In this sample, this clonotype turned up many times. The library was built for alpha chains, so this beta chain is an off-target read and its size means little. The chain couples TRBV4-1 to TRBJ1-5; tentative D call: TRBD1 (6 bases). The CDR3 has 16 amino acids. V was shortened by 0 bases and J by 7 bases, with 16 bases between the two germline ends. Germline V lookup: CDR1 MGHRA, CDR2 YSYEKL. CDR3 loop: CASSQEQTGSRQPQHF. In DNA, the CDR3 is TGCGCCAGCAGCCAAGAACAGACAGGCTCTCGGCAGCCCCAGCATTTT.

In its sample, this clonotype was seen many times. Within a library made for alpha chains, this beta chain is off target, and its count is uninformative. The J gene is TRBJ2-7, the V gene TRBV29-1; tentatively, D is TRBD1 (6 bases). CDR3 length equals 13 residues. Germline values: CDR1 SQVTM, CDR2 ANQGSEA. V lost 7 bases to trimming and J lost 4 bases, with 17 bases between them. The CDR3 DNA follows: TGCAGCGAGGGACATTCGACCAAATACGAGCAGTACTTC. Translating it yields CSEGHSTKYEQYF.

There are many counts of this clonotype. This beta chain is a stray sequence in a library constructed for alpha chains; its clone size is not meaningful. The J gene is TRBJ2-3, the V gene TRBV11-2; TRBD2 matches 11 bases. Germline V CDR1 and CDR2: SGHAT, FQNNGV. CDR3 size: 17 residues. V lost 2 bases to trimming and J lost 3 bases; unmatched junction nucleotides: 7. CDR3 in amino acids: CASSLRVAGGRTDTQYF. CDR3 coding DNA: TGTGCCAGCAGCTTACGGGTAGCGGGGGGGCGTACAGATACGCAGTATTTT.

This clonotype was seen at least ten times. Because this beta chain is a stray read in a library intended to capture alpha chains, its abundance should not be given much weight. The genes are TRBV3-1 and TRBJ1-3, with 7 bases identical to TRBD1. This CDR3 region has 16 residues. Germline CDR1 and CDR2: LGHDT and YNNKEL (reference sequence). V lost 2 bases, J lost 3 bases, and 7 bases stayed unmatched. The CDR3 DNA is TGTGCCAGCAGCCAAACGGAGGGGGCGTTTGGAAACACCATATATTTT. Its translation is CASSQTEGAFGNTIYF. The whole variable domain, filled in from reference TRBV3-1 and TRBJ1-3, reads DTAVSQTPKYLVTQMGNDKSIKCEQNLGHDTMYWYKQDSKKFLKIMFSYNNKELIINETVPNRFSPKSPDKAHLNLHINSLELGDSAVYFCASSQTEGAFGNTIYFGEGSWLTVV.

This clonotype was recorded many times. This beta chain turned up in a library designed for alpha chains; as an off-target read, its abundance says little. The J gene is TRBJ2-1, the V gene TRBV19; perhaps TRBD2 as D (6 bases). CDR1 is LNHDA and CDR2 is SQIVND in the germline V gene (reference sequence). The CDR3 is 15 amino acids. V lost 2 bases, J lost 7 bases, and 15 bases lay in between. In DNA, the CDR3 is TGTGCCAGTAGTATAAGGCAGGGAGGTGTAAATGAGCAGTTCTTC. This codes for CASSIRQGGVNEQFF.

Within the sample, this clonotype is medium-sized. This beta chain is an off-target read within a library intended for alpha chains, so its frequency means little. The V gene is TRBV7-9, the J gene TRBJ1-1; D ambiguous. The CDR3 is 14 amino acids. Germline CDR1 is SEHNR and CDR2 is FQNEAQ (reference sequence). The germline V and J ends were trimmed by 4 bases and 4 bases, with 13 bases remaining between them. Written as DNA, the CDR3 is TGTGCCAGCAGCTCTCAAGGGAGTACCACTGAAGCTTTCTTT. Translated: CASSSQGSTTEAFF.

This clonotype was detected ten times or more. With the library built for alpha chains, this beta chain is off target and its frequency is not meaningful. The chain employs TRBV5-5 and TRBJ1-3; D gene ambiguous. Germline lookup yields CDR1 SGHKS and CDR2 YYEKEE (reference sequence). This CDR3 contains 15 residues. The V end lost 2 bases, the J end lost 4 bases, and 13 bases lay between the germline ends. The CDR3 reads CASSLRGGSGNTIYF. The DNA of the CDR3 is TGTGCCAGCAGCTTACGGGGAGGGAGCGGAAACACCATATATTTT.

The table lists this clonotype with many counts. Because the library targeted alpha chains, this beta chain is an off-target read whose size means little. The chain couples TRBV4-2 to TRBJ2-7, with 12 bases identical to TRBD2. Germline V lookup: CDR1 LGHNA, CDR2 YNFKEQ. The CDR3 covers 14 residues. J was trimmed by 9 bases and V by 5 bases; bases with no gene match: 8. The CDR3 loop is CASSTLAGGDGQYF. CDR3 sequence (DNA): TGTGCCAGCAGCACACTAGCGGGGGGCGACGGGCAGTACTTC.

Ten or more counts support this clonotype. This beta chain is a stray read from a library made for alpha chains; its abundance is not meaningful. This chain joins TRBV11-2 and TRBJ1-1; 9 bases are a match to TRBD1. Per the germline V gene, CDR1 is SGHAT and CDR2 is FQNNGV. The ends lost 2 bases at V and 4 bases at J; junction bases unmatched: 2. This CDR3 spans 14 amino acids. The CDR3 DNA reads as TGTGCCAGCAGCTTATGGGGACAGGGCACTGAAGCTTTCTTT. Its protein is CASSLWGQGTEAFF.

Ten or more counts support this clonotype. The library was designed around alpha chains, so this beta chain is a stray read whose abundance carries little weight. The chain joins TRBV6-6 to TRBJ2-7; 9 bases line up with TRBD2. The CDR3 runs 16 residues. The trim removed 6 bases at V and 6 bases at J, leaving 15 bases unmatched. The V gene's germline CDR1 is MNHNY and CDR2 SVGAGI (reference sequence). This chain's CDR3 is CASSSSKGTSTGEQYF. The CDR3 DNA reads as TGTGCCAGCAGCTCGTCGAAAGGGACTAGCACCGGCGAGCAGTACTTC.

This clonotype was seen repeatedly, ten times or more. Since it is a stray read in a library aimed at alpha chains, this beta chain has a size that is not meaningful. The gene calls are TRBV11-2 and TRBJ1-4; D uncertain. Trimming shortened V by 1 base and J by 5 bases, and 11 bases separated the two germline ends. Germline CDR1 reads SGHAT; CDR2 reads FQNNGV. This CDR3 contains 15 residues. CDR3 bases: TGTGCCAGCAGCTTAGTTTGGCAGACCAATGAAAAACTGTTTTTT. Residues: CASSLVWQTNEKLFF.

This clonotype was observed at least ten times. As an off-target read in a library built for alpha chains, this beta chain has a frequency of little significance. DNA for the CDR3: TGTGCCAGTCGGGTCGCAGATACGCAGTATTTT. As protein: CASRVADTQYF. The chain combines TRBV7-9 with TRBJ2-3; D not certain. Between the trimmed V and J ends, which lost 9 bases and 4 bases, there was a span of 8 bases. The CDR3 runs to 11 residues. Germline CDR1 is SEHNR and CDR2 is FQNEAQ (reference sequence).

This clonotype was counted many times. Within a library made for alpha chains, this beta chain is off target, and its count is uninformative. In DNA form, the CDR3 reads TGTGCCAGCAGCTTGGGGCAATCCACCGGGGAGCTGTTTTTT. As protein: CASSLGQSTGELFF. This chain links TRBV7-9 with TRBJ2-2, with D possibly matching TRBD1 (5 bases). Trimming left V 3 bases short and J 4 bases short, with 9 bases between. The CDR3 runs 14 residues. Germline assignment: CDR1 SEHNR and CDR2 FQNEAQ (reference sequence). Supplemented by reference TRBV7-9 and TRBJ2-2, the full variable domain reads DTGVSQNPRHKITKRGQNVTFRCDPISEHNRLYWYRQTLGQGPEFLTYFQNEAQLEKSRLLSDRFSAERPKGSFSTLEIQRTEQGDSAMYLCASSLGQSTGELFFGEGSRLTVL.

Many counts were recorded for this clonotype. The size of this beta chain means little, since it is a stray read in a library made for alpha chains. The chain carries TRBV19 and TRBJ2-2, with D hard to call. The CDR3 is made up of 15 amino acids. Looked up from germline, CDR1 is LNHDA and CDR2 is SQIVND (reference sequence). The V end was cut by 3 bases, the J end by 0 bases, with 8 bases between. This chain's CDR3 is CASSMGIANTGELFF. The DNA for the CDR3 is TGTGCCAGTAGTATGGGAATCGCGAACACCGGGGAGCTGTTTTTT.